The entry that follows covers one T cell receptor beta chain sequence. Its cognate antigen is unknown. This entry comes from a study of T cell responses to AZD1222 COVID-19 vaccine. Notes on the study in general: Females outnumbered males among donors, who were mostly white British; clonal diversity was possibly underestimated.

The protocol was immunoSEQ multiplex PCR, while the TCRdb copy is restricted to in-frame clones and leaves out a portion. In all, the sample yields about 140,000 clones. The clonotype originates from an adult in good health. Sequencing input: peripheral blood.

CDR3 sequence (DNA): TGTGCCAGCAGCGTCTTAGGGACCTCTGGAAACACCATATATTTT. Translation gives CASSVLGTSGNTIYF. The V call is TRBV9, the J call TRBJ1-3; possibly TRBD1 for D (5 bases). The CDR3 sequence is 15 residues long. V was shortened by 2 bases and J by 0 bases, with 9 bases between the two germline ends. The germline gives CDR1 SGDLS, CDR2 YYNGEE.